A few counts support the clone carrying this TCR beta chain. Its matching antigen is unknown. The CDR3 sequence is 12 residues long. The germline V and J ends were trimmed by 5 bases and 4 bases, with 9 bases remaining between them. CDR1 and CDR2 (germline): MNHEY, SVGAGI. This record comes from a study of T-cell reconstitution after alpha-beta-depleted transplantation in children. Broader study findings: Day-60 TCRbeta diversity that was high in some patients was derived from surviving recipient T cells and thymic progenitors. Alpha-beta T cells about two months after transplant reportedly derived from several hundred expanded graft clones.

It was with unique molecular identifiers that the TCRbeta library was prepared. TCRdb analysed the PCR reads with MiXCR anew, one entry per CDR3 protein. The data hold approximately 80,000 distinct CDR3 sequences, with roughly an eighth observed a single time. Source: PBMCs, mostly from graft donor cells, taken 180 days after TCRalphabeta/CD19-depleted stem cell transplant. This sequence originates from a male patient between 2 and 15 years old who had a stem cell transplant for acute lymphoblastic leukemia, so the T cells may come from the graft donor. The chain links TRBV6-5 to TRBJ2-7; D is possibly TRBD1 (6 bases). CDR3 loop: CASSTQGYEQYF. CDR3 nucleotides: TGTGCCAGCAGTACACAGGGTTACGAGCAGTACTTC.